A single sample is the source of the 21 T cell receptor beta chains below, sequenced in a study of blood T cell repertoires in COVID-19. Sequencing used immunoSEQ multiplex PCR; TCRdb keeps in-frame clones, though not all of them. In the table there are 200,000 to 250,000 clones, 85% to 90% of which are singletons. Material for sequencing was peripheral blood. These receptors were obtained from a man in his sixties with acute or convalescent COVID-19.

This chain connects TRBV4-1 to TRBJ2-2; TRBD2 aligns across 10 bases. The CDR3 is 16 residues long. Looked up from germline, CDR1 is MGHRA and CDR2 is YSYEKL. V lost 0 bases and J lost 4; bases outside the gene matches: 2. CDR3 in DNA: TGCGCCAGCAGCCAAGAGAAGCGGGGGGGCACCGGGGAGCTGTTTTTT. It is translated as CASSQEKRGGTGELFF.

The gene calls are TRBV4-1 and TRBJ1-5; D call uncertain. V lost 6 bases, J lost 2 bases, and 11 bases lay in between. There are 14 residues in the CDR3. Looked up from germline, CDR1 is MGHRA and CDR2 is YSYEKL. This CDR3 reads CASRQSVGNQPQHF. The CDR3 DNA is TGCGCCAGCAGGCAATCGGTGGGCAATCAGCCCCAGCATTTT.

The rearrangement links TRBV6-5 to TRBJ2-7; D unresolved. V was cut by 4 bases and J by 3 bases, with 10 bases left in between. Germline values: CDR1 MNHEY, CDR2 SVGAGI. This CDR3 is built from 13 residues. The CDR3 DNA is TGTGCCAGCAGTTTGAAACACCTCTACGAGCAGTACTTC. This sequence encodes CASSLKHLYEQYF.

The CDR3 coding sequence is TGTGCCAGCACCGGTATGCCTCAGGGGACCCAGTACTTC. This encodes CASTGMPQGTQYF. The V call is TRBV2, the J call TRBJ2-5, with D possibly TRBD1 on 5 matching bases. The CDR3 covers 13 residues. The germline CDR1 and CDR2 sequences are SNHLY and FYNNEI. Trimming stripped 7 bases from V and 7 bases from J, with 16 bases between.

This clone showed up just a few times. This chain uses TRBV4-3 with TRBJ1-6; D is uncertain. Germline V gives CDR1 LGHNA, CDR2 YSLEER. Trimming took off 3 bases at V and 7 bases at J, with 16 bases between the two ends. CDR3 length equals 16 residues. CDR3 sequence: CASSQIPGSVNSPLHF. The CDR3 bases are TGCGCCAGCAGCCAGATCCCCGGGTCTGTAAATTCACCCCTCCACTTT.

The chain couples TRBV30 to TRBJ1-2; TRBD1 matches 7 bases. Germline CDR1 GTSNPN, CDR2 SVGIG (reference sequence). This CDR3 is 15 amino acids long. Trimming at V came to 2 bases and at J to 3 bases, leaving 9 bases not matched to a gene. CDR3 residues: CAWSSSSTGYYGYTF. The CDR3 DNA sequence: TGTGCCTGGAGTTCCTCCTCGACAGGGTACTATGGCTACACCTTC. Combining the CDR3 with reference TRBV30 and TRBJ1-2 gives the whole variable domain SQTIHQWPATLVQPVGSPLSLECTVEGTSNPNLYWYRQAAGRGLQLLFYSVGIGQISSEVPQNLSASRPQDRQFILSSKKLLLSDSGFYLCAWSSSSTGYYGYTFGSGTRLTVV.

J is TRBJ2-7 and V is TRBV6-5; 8 bases are a match to TRBD1. Germline loops: CDR1 MNHEY, CDR2 SVGAGI. The CDR3 is 15 amino acids. With 0 bases clipped from V and 4 bases from J, the junction kept 5 bases outside the gene matches. The CDR3 coding sequence is TGTGCCAGCAGTTACTCTATGACAGGGGTTTACGAGCAGTACTTC. Translation: CASSYSMTGVYEQYF.

V is TRBV12-5 and J is TRBJ1-1, with 10 bases aligning to TRBD1. This CDR3 comprises 17 residues. With 4 bases clipped from V and 3 bases from J, the junction kept 11 bases outside the gene matches. The germline V gene encodes CDR1 LGHNT and CDR2 FRNRAP. CDR3 nucleotide sequence: TGTGCTAGTGGTTCCCCTCCGGGACAGGGGAGTTACACTGAAGCTTTCTTT. Protein product: CASGSPPGQGSYTEAFF.

The chain couples TRBV5-4 to TRBJ1-4; TRBD1 matches 7 bases. The CDR3 sequence is 14 residues long. Germline V gene data show CDR1 as SGHNT and CDR2 as YYREEE (reference sequence). With V trimmed by 3 bases and J by 5 bases, 4 bases remained unmatched. In DNA form, the CDR3 reads TGTGCCAGCAGCTCCGGGACAGAGAATGAAAAACTGTTTTTT. Its translation: CASSSGTENEKLFF.

This clone was counted once. The chain uses TRBV6-6 and TRBJ2-2; 10 bases align to TRBD1. After removal of 7 bases from V and 5 bases from J, the junction contained 10 bases not matched to a gene. CDR3 length equals 16 residues. Germline V CDR1 and CDR2: MNHNY, SVGAGI (reference sequence). The CDR3 region is CASIKRQGAGTGELFF. For the CDR3, the DNA is TGTGCCAGCATCAAAAGACAGGGGGCGGGGACCGGGGAGCTGTTTTTT.

The chain has TRBV27 and TRBJ2-5, with 8 bases lining up with TRBD1. CDR3 length: 16 amino acids. The germline gives CDR1 MNHEY, CDR2 SMNVEV (reference sequence). V was pared by 5 bases and J by 5 bases, with 13 bases of the junction left unmatched. CDR3 sequence (DNA): TGTGCCAGCAGTCCCGTTAAGGACAGGGTCAGGGAGACCCAGTACTTC. Its translation: CASSPVKDRVRETQYF.

The rearrangement joins TRBV2 to TRBJ1-2; D is unclear. Germline V gives CDR1 SNHLY, CDR2 FYNNEI. This CDR3 spans 16 amino acids. Trimming cost V 3 bases and J 6 bases, with 20 bases left between them. In nucleotides, the CDR3 is TGTGCCAGCAGTGAGGATACCGGGAACCCGAAGGATGGCTACACCTTC. Its translation is CASSEDTGNPKDGYTF.

This chain connects TRBV29-1 to TRBJ1-1, with 9 bases matching TRBD1. V trimming: 4 bases; J trimming: 1 base; junction bases outside the gene matches: 22. The V gene's germline CDR1 is SQVTM and CDR2 ANQGSEA. The CDR3 extends over 20 amino acids. CDR3 loop: CSVVDSGTGFQKPRNTEAFF. The CDR3 nucleotides read TGCAGCGTTGTCGATAGCGGGACAGGGTTCCAGAAACCAAGGAACACTGAAGCTTTCTTT. The full variable domain, in which reference TRBV29-1 and TRBJ1-1 provide the parts outside the CDR3, is SAVISQKPSRDICQRGTSLTIQCQVDSQVTMMFWYRQQPGQSLTLIATANQGSEATYESGFVIDKFPISRPNLTFSTLTVSNMSPEDSSIYLCSVVDSGTGFQKPRNTEAFFGQGTRLTVV.

This chain uses TRBV6-6 with TRBJ1-6; perhaps TRBD1 as D (5 bases). The V gene's germline CDR1 is MNHNY and CDR2 SVGAGI (reference sequence). V lost 3 bases and J lost 8, with 14 bases in between. The length of the CDR3 is 15 residues. This CDR3 reads CASSYLLDRDSPLHF. As DNA, the CDR3 is TGTGCCAGCAGTTATCTCCTCGACAGAGATTCACCCCTCCACTTT.

The chain has TRBV19 and TRBJ2-5; 12 nucleotides match TRBD1. In germline, CDR1 is LNHDA, CDR2 SQIVND (reference sequence). V was pared by 6 bases and J by 4 bases, with 12 bases of the junction left unmatched. The CDR3 spans 17 residues. CDR3 bases: TGTGCCAGTAGCCCCGGGACAGGGGGCATAGCTCGAGAGACCCAGTACTTC. Residues: CASSPGTGGIARETQYF.

The V gene is TRBV5-3, the J gene TRBJ2-2; 8 nucleotides line up with TRBD1. TRBV5-3 is an ORF; its function is uncertain. With 4 bases clipped from V and 1 base from J, the junction kept 21 bases outside the gene matches. The CDR3 is 21 residues long. The chain's CDR3 is CARSRPSRDRSIRLNTGELFF. The CDR3 DNA is TGTGCCAGAAGCCGACCCTCCCGGGACAGGAGCATACGACTGAACACCGGGGAGCTGTTTTTT.

The J gene is TRBJ2-5, the V gene TRBV20-1; D unresolved. The CDR3 sequence is 10 residues long. Trimming took 6 bases from V and 7 from J, leaving 9 bases between them. CDR1 is DFQATT, CDR2 SNEGSKA, per germline (reference sequence). The CDR3 nucleotides read TGCAGTGCCACGCAGGTGACCCAGTACTTC. It is translated as CSATQVTQYF.

The chain couples TRBV7-3 to TRBJ2-1, with D tentatively TRBD1 (6 bases). V lost 5 bases and J lost 3, with 14 bases in between. Germline loops: CDR1 SGHTA, CDR2 FQGTGA. The CDR3 covers 15 residues. The CDR3 nucleotides are TGTGCCAGCAGCCCCCCAGGGGCACTCTACAATGAGCAGTTCTTC. Translated: CASSPPGALYNEQFF.

This chain links TRBV18 with TRBJ1-6; 10 bases agree with TRBD1. The J segment lost 9 bases and the V segment lost 2 bases, leaving 1 base of the junction unmatched. Germline CDR1 KGHSH, CDR2 LQKENI. The CDR3 consists of 14 residues. The CDR3 DNA is TGTGCCAGCTCACCAGACAGGGGGCTTTCACCCCTCCACTTT. Translated: CASSPDRGLSPLHF.

In DNA, the CDR3 is TGTGCCTGGAGAGCGAACAGGGGAGTCGCAGATACGCAGTATTTT. It specifies CAWRANRGVADTQYF. This sequence joins TRBV30 and TRBJ2-3, with 7 bases that match TRBD1. Germline V gene lookup returns CDR1 GTSNPN and CDR2 SVGIG (reference sequence). The CDR3 consists of 15 residues. The junction had 10 bases not matched to a gene; V was cut back by 3 bases and J by 4 bases.

This chain uses TRBV18 with TRBJ2-3; 7 positions agree with TRBD1. The CDR3 has 15 residues. With 3 bases clipped from V and 1 base from J, the junction kept 4 bases outside the gene matches. Germline V gives CDR1 KGHSH, CDR2 LQKENI. CDR3 coding DNA: TGTGCCAGCTCACCTCGGACAGGAGGCACAGATACGCAGTATTTT. It specifies CASSPRTGGTDTQYF.